This TCR beta chain was identified during a study of PD-L1 blockade in urothelial cancer. TCRdb's copy holds only in-frame clones and misses some; the assay was immunoSEQ multiplex PCR. The sample holds tens of thousands of clones, about 86% seen once. The CDR3 has 13 amino acids. With 5 bases removed from V and 4 bases from J, the gap between germline ends came to 9 bases. In germline, CDR1 is PRHDT, CDR2 FYEKMQ (reference sequence). Described time point: pretreatment peripheral blood. Locally advanced or metastatic urothelial carcinoma affected the patients. This sequence joins TRBV13 and TRBJ1-3; D gene unclear. The origin of this receptor is an older man with urothelial cancer. Material: PBMCs, obtained around atezolizumab (anti-PD-L1) treatment. The CDR3 DNA is TGTGCCAGCAGCCGGGAGGAAGGAAACACCATATATTTT. It translates to CASSREEGNTIYF.